This passage covers 12 T cell receptor beta chains from one sample sequenced in a study of OX40 agonist ivuxolimab in advanced cancers. Method: immunoSEQ multiplex PCR; TCRdb's copy keeps in-frame clones and lacks some. The sample includes 70,000 to 75,000 clones, 65% to 90% of them seen just once. The specimen was CD4+ or CD8+ T cells sorted from blood, collected in a trial of the OX40 agonist ivuxolimab. The receptors were gathered from an adult with an advanced solid tumor such as melanoma, head and neck, liver or kidney cancer.

The rearrangement links TRBV19 to TRBJ1-2; 8 bases align to TRBD1. The length of the CDR3 is 18 residues. CDR1 LNHDA and CDR2 SQIVND come from the germline V gene (reference sequence). Trimming took 5 bases from V and 4 from J; bases not matched to a gene: 18. CDR3 protein: CASSPVGQGASEGYGYTF. The CDR3 DNA follows: TGTGCCAGTAGTCCCGTCGGGCAGGGGGCATCCGAGGGCTATGGCTACACCTTC. Full variable domain (missing parts from reference TRBV19 and TRBJ1-2): DGGITQSPKYLFRKEGQNVTLSCEQNLNHDAMYWYRQDPGQGLRLIYYSQIVNDFQKGDIAEGYSVSREKKESFPLTVTSAQKNPTAFYLCASSPVGQGASEGYGYTFGSGTRLTVV.

The table lists this clone with a count of one. The gene calls are TRBV2 and TRBJ1-2; D ambiguous. With 6 bases removed from V and 4 bases from J, the gap between germline ends came to 12 bases. This CDR3 spans 13 amino acids. Germline CDR1 is SNHLY and CDR2 is FYNNEI. CDR3: CASRDQPTYGYTF. The DNA for the CDR3 is TGTGCCAGCAGGGACCAACCCACCTATGGCTACACCTTC.

The rearrangement links TRBV5-6 to TRBJ2-1; no reliable D call. The CDR3 has 14 amino acids. V lost 0 bases, J lost 0 bases, and 4 bases lay in between. Per the germline V gene, CDR1 is SGHDT and CDR2 is YYEEEE. Written as DNA, the CDR3 is TGTGCCAGCAGCTTGGTCGGCTCCTACAATGAGCAGTTCTTC. Protein product: CASSLVGSYNEQFF. Full variable domain (rest looked up from reference TRBV5-6 and TRBJ2-1): DAGVTQSPTHLIKTRGQQVTLRCSPKSGHDTVSWYQQALGQGPQFIFQYYEEEERQRGNFPDRFSGHQFPNYSSELNVNALLLGDSALYLCASSLVGSYNEQFFGPGTRLTVL.

Here the CDR3 reads CASSSTTGGTEAFF. For the CDR3, the DNA is TGTGCCAGCAGTTCGACGACAGGGGGCACTGAAGCTTTCTTT. The V and J genes are TRBV6-5 and TRBJ1-1; 9 bases line up with TRBD1. Germline values: CDR1 MNHEY, CDR2 SVGAGI. The CDR3 extends over 14 amino acids. Trimming removed 4 bases from V and 4 bases from J; junction bases left unmatched: 4.

The rearrangement links TRBV5-1 to TRBJ1-4; maybe TRBD1 (6 bases). Trimming removed 4 bases from V and 8 bases from J, with 15 bases in between. The CDR3 runs 14 residues. Germline CDR1 is SGHRS and CDR2 is YFSETQ. The CDR3 region has the DNA TGCGCCAGCAGCCGGGACCAGGGGAGGGAAAAACTGTTTTTT. Protein sequence: CASSRDQGREKLFF.

This clone was seen a few times. The genes are TRBV7-7 and TRBJ1-2; D possibly corresponds to TRBD1 (6 bases). The CDR3 sequence is 11 residues long. Germline V CDR1 and CDR2: SSHAT, FNYEAQ (reference sequence). CDR3: CATGGPGGYTF. The CDR3 nucleotides are TGTGCGACGGGGGGGCCCGGGGGCTACACCTTC.

The genes are TRBV7-9 and TRBJ1-2; no clear D gene. Trimming removed 4 bases from V and 4 bases from J, with 22 bases in between. Germline CDR1 SEHNR, CDR2 FQNEAQ (reference sequence). The CDR3 spans 17 residues. The CDR3 spells CASSSQTFQILSYGYTF. In DNA form, the CDR3 reads TGTGCCAGCAGCTCGCAAACCTTCCAGATCCTTAGCTATGGCTACACCTTC. The full variable domain, rest sourced from reference TRBV7-9 and TRBJ1-2, is DTGVSQNPRHKITKRGQNVTFRCDPISEHNRLYWYRQTLGQGPEFLTYFQNEAQLEKSRLLSDRFSAERPKGSFSTLEIQRTEQGDSAMYLCASSSQTFQILSYGYTFGSGTRLTVV.

The CDR3 is CASSVDLGGQRGYTF. CDR3 DNA: TGTGCCAGCAGCGTAGACCTGGGGGGGCAGCGTGGCTACACCTTC. The chain uses TRBV9 and TRBJ1-2, with D perhaps TRBD1 (6 bases). The CDR3 has 15 residues. Trimming removed 0 bases at V and 7 bases at J, with 16 bases between. The germline gives CDR1 SGDLS, CDR2 YYNGEE.

This rearrangement joins TRBV5-1 to TRBJ1-2, with 9 bases aligning to TRBD1. CDR1 and CDR2 from the germline V gene are SGHRS and YFSETQ. V lost 4 bases, J lost 4 bases, and 5 bases stayed unmatched. The CDR3 consists of 14 residues. The CDR3 sequence is CASSGTGSGYGYTF. DNA of the CDR3: TGCGCCAGCAGCGGGACAGGGTCAGGCTATGGCTACACCTTC.

The chain joins TRBV10-3 to TRBJ1-4; D is unresolved. V was clipped by 4 bases and J by 3 bases, with 15 bases between them. CDR1 and CDR2 from the germline V gene are ENHRY and SYGVKD. The CDR3 spans 16 residues. CDR3: CAISVTRGNSNEKLFF. The CDR3 DNA is TGTGCCATCAGTGTAACGAGAGGAAACTCTAATGAAAAACTGTTTTTT.

The chain links TRBV18 to TRBJ2-3, with D tentatively TRBD1 or TRBD2 (5 bases each). The CDR3 has 16 amino acids. Germline CDR1 and CDR2: KGHSH and LQKENI. The V and J ends lost 1 base and 0 bases respectively, with 11 bases between them. CDR3 in amino acids: CASSPQGDGSTDTQYF. The CDR3 DNA sequence: TGTGCCAGCTCACCACAAGGGGACGGTAGCACAGATACGCAGTATTTT.

The chain links TRBV6-5 to TRBJ2-5; D is uncertain. The CDR3 is 13 amino acids. CDR1 MNHEY and CDR2 SVGAGI come from the germline V gene. The germline V and J ends were trimmed by 6 bases and 2 bases, with 10 bases remaining between them. The CDR3 here is CASRKLTQETQYF. DNA of the CDR3: TGTGCCAGCAGGAAGTTGACACAAGAGACCCAGTACTTC.